This TCR beta chain is from a study of T cells in Graves' hyperthyroidism and ophthalmopathy. Study as a whole: Specimen type is peripheral blood, collected at initial diagnosis prior to any treatment. Study outcomes and limitations: Within blood appeared most thyroid clonotypes that had expanded above 0.001. With a median lead of approximately 6 months before onset, the model predicted ophthalmopathy.

This clonotype was counted at least ten times. Its antigen remains unknown. CDR1 LGHDT and CDR2 YNNKEL come from the germline V gene (reference sequence). V was trimmed by 2 bases and J by 6 bases, leaving 16 bases between them. The CDR3 is 15 residues long. It was 8.5 to 10 ml of fresh peripheral blood that supplied the PBMCs. The TCR beta CDR3 regions underwent amplification using RNA transcripts as the source. HTBI primers were employed in a first-round RT-PCR of the TCR CDR3. One entry per CDR3 protein results from TCRdb running MiXCR on the multiplex PCR reads. The top ten hold under 8% of the sample, which has a few hundred thousand distinct CDR3 sequences, approximately 15% seen once.

This sequence originates from a woman aged 30 to 39 with Graves' hyperthyroidism. This chain joins TRBV3-1 and TRBJ1-1, with unresolved D. The sample taken for sequencing was blood. The CDR3, as DNA: TGTGCCAGCAGCCAACCATCTGAGGATTTCGCTGAAGCTTTCTTT. This codes for CASSQPSEDFAEAFF.